This T cell receptor (beta chain) is from a study of blood T cell repertoires in COVID-19. Study as a whole: The United States, Italy and Spain provided the acute and convalescent COVID-19 samples. From T cells, B-cell-depleted T cells, or PBMCs came the material, which was cDNA or gDNA.

The assay was immunoSEQ multiplex PCR, and TCRdb's table has in-frame clones only and misses some. The sample contains about 160,000 clones, roughly nine tenths of which appear only once. This CDR3 contains 15 residues. Trimming removed 1 base from V and 4 bases from J; junction bases left unmatched: 7. CDR1 is PRHDT, CDR2 FYEKMQ, per germline (reference sequence). The source material was peripheral blood. The clonotype was recovered from a man aged 60 to 69 with acute or convalescent COVID-19. The chain uses TRBV13 and TRBJ2-7; 7 bases line up with TRBD1. CDR3 in amino acids: CASSLDPQGVYEQYF. DNA for the CDR3: TGTGCCAGCAGCTTAGACCCCCAGGGGGTTTACGAGCAGTACTTC.